This T cell receptor beta chain was retrieved from a study of T cells expressing NK-cell markers. Study outcomes and limitations: NKG2C+ dominant clonotype frequencies in 6 or 7 donors were roughly 1.0-7.0% of CD8+ T cells.

The authors made TCR beta cDNA libraries by 5'RACE template switching. This switching added a universal primer site and UMIs. TCRdb reprocessed the 5' RACE reads and reports one entry per CDR3 protein, with no DNA. Here the sample table reports around 180,000 distinct CDR3 sequences. Details on this clonotype: Its antigen is not identified.

Looked up from germline, CDR1 is SEHNR and CDR2 is FQNEAQ (reference sequence). The CDR3 spans 16 residues. The rearrangement joins TRBV7-9 to TRBJ2-7; TCRdb picks TRBD1, but there is no DNA to check that call. The sequencing sample was made of blood T cells: a sorted CD56 or NKG2C T cell subset, CD4+ or CD8+ T cells, or bulk PBMC T cells (not recorded which). This TCR derives from a man aged 18-69 years in good health. The CDR3 sequence is CASSQTTGTGPYEQYF.